Here is one T cell receptor beta chain with its context. Which antigen it targets is not known. Base qualities are not provided; no much larger clone lies one nucleotide away. Healthy HIV-negative adults with no recently reported acute infections or vaccinations were included as donors. All donors were Caucasian adults living in Nashville, Tennessee, USA. Magnetic negative selection was used to enrich CD4+ T cells, after which naive cells were positively selected on CD45RA and the negative fraction became the memory subset. Blood was obtained by leukapheresis, after which PBMCs were separated by Ficoll-Histopaque density gradient centrifugation and cryopreserved in liquid nitrogen vapor phase. Analytical flow cytometry was used to check the purity and quantity of every magnetically sorted T cell population. Each sorted fraction had its genomic DNA isolated and then quantified by UV absorbance on a Nanodrop 2000c.

This entry comes from a study of shared clonotypes between healthy human individuals (TCRdb year 2020). Regarding the complete study: The cohort comprised two women and a few men aged 18 to 49 years. For each donor, CD4 naive and CD4 memory were each run on three plates, CD8 naive on two plates, and CD8 memory on one plate. To estimate repertoire size and how much clonotypes are shared between individuals, the study performed deep sequencing of blood TCR repertoires from roughly five healthy adults. To increase sequencing depth and limit assay-specific biases, TCR repertoire library preparation and sequencing were carried out by different laboratories using diverse techniques. Between about 0.85 and 9.5 billion PBMCs per donor were obtained by leukapheresis. Study-wide findings and limitations: Larger estimated clonotype richness was generally found for naive subsets than for memory subsets. Only blood was sampled, and tissue TCR repertoires likely differ from those in blood. Sharing across several donors was observed for 5% to 6.5% of naive CD4, about 3.2% of naive CD8, roughly 2.4% of memory CD4, and around 0.42% of memory CD8 clonotypes. Even with the large sequencing depth, rarefaction of the sorted-subset datasets indicated that sequencing was incomplete. Compared with non-shared clonotypes, clonotypes shared by all four sorted-subset donors had higher generation probabilities. Pairwise subsampling led to the expectation that sequencing depth would affect the degree of clonotype sharing among donors. Because the study included only a small number of donors, the genetic and exposure-history diversity represented was limited.

Using the deep immunoSEQ assay, TCR CDR3 regions were amplified from genomic DNA by multiplex PCR. Extracted genomic DNA from each cell subset was spread evenly across all wells of several immunoSEQ 96-well plates, with each plate serving as a replicate. Each replicate PCR for sorted subsets received around 200 ng genomic DNA, equal to about 30,000 T cell genomes. Purified libraries were measured with a Qubit 3.0 fluorometer, size-checked on a Bioanalyzer 2100, and measured again with the KAPA Library Quantification kit. A separate single-read 150-cycle Illumina NextSeq 550 flow cell was used to sequence each immunoSEQ 96-well plate. As for the authors' bioinformatics: Because the immunoSEQ output included only junctional sequences and no quality scores, the filtering could not be the same as the filtering used for full-length reads. Sequences were annotated with PyIR, a Python wrapper for IgBLAST v1.9, and V/J genes and CDR3 were assigned using IMGT germline references. Any read was removed if the V/J assignment was weak (E-value above 1e-6), the CDR3 was missing, or the read contained stop codons, out-of-frame junctions, or ambiguous translated residues. A V3J clonotype was defined by an identical inferred V gene, J gene, and CDR3 amino acid sequence. Percentage overlap between repertoires was computed as shared unique clonotypes divided by the size of the smaller repertoire. Three approaches were used to assess repertoire richness: RTK rarefaction, the Chao1 estimator, and Recon v2.1 estimates of unobserved clonotypes. Generation probabilities for all TCRbeta clonotypes obtained by the gDNA method from a handful of donors were computed using OLGA. What TCRdb holds here is the immuneACCESS table cut down to in-frame rearrangements. Part of the clones is not present; checked against another copy, under half of the missing clones reflect an unresolved V gene, and the others are unexplained. The V and J calls and the clone size are those of that table, but D and trimming were determined from the DNA. Within this sample are over 2 million clones, with 92% of them counted one time only. The top ten hold 0.37% of the sample.

The germline V gene yields MGHRA for CDR1 and YSYEKL for CDR2. Trimming takes 1 base from V and 2 bases from J, and the germline ends sit 13 bases apart. The CDR3 has 16 amino acids, counting the end cysteine and phenylalanine. The sequence is cut down to CDR3 DNA, 48 bases in frame from base 1. This sequence uses TRBV4-1 and TRBJ2-3; TRBD2 is possibly the D segment (6 matching bases). Sample: naive CD4+ T cells from PBMCs. The cell subset or site label on this specimen signifies: CD45RA+ positively selected. The clonotype originates from a man in his late teens or twenties in good health. Some clones in this sample may be carry-over from other donors' samples. CDR3 sequence: CASSQGASANTDTQYF. At the DNA level, the sequence is TGCGCCAGCAGCCAAGGAGCTAGCGCAAACACAGATACGCAGTATTTT.